This T cell receptor (beta chain) appears in the sequencing data of a study of beta chain features in type 1 diabetes. General observations from the study: In every one of the four CD4+ subsets, TCRB CDR3s were moderately but significantly shorter in Type 1 diabetes patients.

Investigators reverse transcribed all isolated RNA, so they sequenced expressed TCRB transcripts. Sequencing used immunoSEQ multiplex PCR; TCRdb keeps in-frame clones, though not all of them. The sample includes 600,000 to 700,000 clones, 12% of them seen just once. Over 95% purity was reached by all sorted populations. In the case of this clone: As yet, its antigen is unknown.

The sample comprised naive CD4+ T cells from blood. The TCR originated in a young man with type 1 diabetes.

The CDR3 region has the DNA TGTGCCAGCAGTAGACGACAGGGCCATTATGGCTACACCTTC. This gives the protein CASSRRQGHYGYTF. The chain joins TRBV27 to TRBJ1-2; TRBD1 aligns across 7 bases. The germline CDR1 and CDR2 sequences are MNHEY and SMNVEV (reference sequence). This CDR3 region has 14 residues. V trimming: 5 bases; J trimming: 5 bases; junction bases outside the gene matches: 8.